This T cell receptor beta chain was sequenced during a study of T-cell memory formation after mild COVID-19. Broader study findings: Contracting CD8+ clones were enriched in EMRA, CD4+ mainly in CM and EM.

In regard to this clonotype: Its antigen is not known.

Germline V gives CDR1 SGHNT, CDR2 YYREEE (reference sequence). The CDR3 covers 15 residues. V lost 4 bases and J lost 8; bases outside the gene matches: 9. One entry per CDR3 protein results from TCRdb running MiXCR on the 5' RACE reads. The data show about 350,000 distinct CDR3 sequences, with roughly 13% seen just once and about 20% held by the top ten. This clonotype was obtained from a man between 18 and 29 years old who had mild COVID-19 (a few samples of this study predate the infection). Cell type and time point are not known. Sequencing input: PBMCs or a T cell subset sorted from them (not recorded which). The rearrangement links TRBV5-4 to TRBJ2-1, with TRBD1 identical over 10 bases. CDR3 DNA: TGTGCCAGCAGCGTGGGACAGGGGTTAAGCGATGAGCAGTTCTTC. The encoded protein is CASSVGQGLSDEQFF.